The 24 T cell receptor beta chains given below trace back to one sample, sequenced in a study of beta chain features in type 1 diabetes. The study reverse transcribed the entire isolated RNA, so it sequenced expressed TCRB transcripts. Method: immunoSEQ multiplex PCR; TCRdb's copy keeps in-frame clones and lacks some. The sample lists fewer than 650,000 clones, roughly a sixth seen once, with about 0.097% in the top ten. Sequencing was carried out using naive CD4+ T cells from blood. The receptors shown here come from a man between 18 and 29 years old in good health.

The rearrangement joins TRBV5-6 to TRBJ1-4; D gene unclear. The germline V gene encodes CDR1 SGHDT and CDR2 YYEEEE. Trimming took off 1 base at V and 7 bases at J, with 8 bases between the two ends. The CDR3 spans 13 residues. CDR3 in amino acids: CASSLTRGEKLFF. In DNA form, the CDR3 reads TGTGCCAGCAGCTTGACCCGGGGTGAAAAACTGTTTTTT.

This chain connects TRBV18 to TRBJ1-1, with 7 bases that match TRBD1. The CDR3 sequence is 14 residues long. V lost 6 bases to trimming and J lost 3 bases; unmatched junction nucleotides: 7. Per the germline V gene, CDR1 is KGHSH and CDR2 is LQKENI. CDR3 in DNA: TGTGCCAGCTCTCGAGGGGGCGCGTACACTGAAGCTTTCTTT. It encodes CASSRGGAYTEAFF.

This chain joins TRBV7-2 and TRBJ1-1; no clear D. The CDR3 is 14 residues long. The germline V and J ends were trimmed by 2 bases and 3 bases, with 10 bases remaining between them. Germline V gives CDR1 SGHTA, CDR2 FQGNSA. CDR3 sequence reads: CASSLRYEDTEAFF. The CDR3 DNA reads TGTGCCAGCAGCTTAAGGTACGAGGACACTGAAGCTTTCTTT.

This clone was detected only a few times. The chain carries TRBV4-1 and TRBJ2-2; D perhaps matches TRBD2 (5 bases). Trimming cost V 1 base and J 2 bases, with 17 bases left between them. The V gene's germline CDR1 is MGHRA and CDR2 YSYEKL. The CDR3 is 18 amino acids. As DNA, the CDR3 is TGCGCCAGCAGCCAAGCTCGGGGTGGAGTGGCCAACACCGGGGAGCTGTTTTTT. Protein: CASSQARGGVANTGELFF.

The chain links TRBV5-1 to TRBJ2-5; D is ambiguous. Germline CDR1 reads SGHRS; CDR2 reads YFSETQ. The V end was cut by 5 bases, the J end by 5 bases, with 4 bases between. The CDR3 runs to 10 residues. DNA for the CDR3: TGCGCCAGCAGGGGGGAGACCCAGTACTTC. Translated, it gives CASRGETQYF.

The table lists this clone with a few counts. The rearrangement uses TRBV7-2 and TRBJ1-3, with 9 bases aligning to TRBD1. Germline V gene data show CDR1 as SGHTA and CDR2 as FQGNSA. The CDR3 totals 17 residues. V shed 4 bases, J shed 4 bases, and the junction held 11 bases outside the gene matches. CDR3 coding DNA: TGTGCCAGCAGCTACCGAAGCCTCGGGACAGGGGGAAACACCATATATTTT. Translated, it gives CASSYRSLGTGGNTIYF. Based on the CDR3 plus reference TRBV7-2 and TRBJ1-3, the full variable domain is GAGVSQSPSNKVTEKGKDVELRCDPISGHTALYWYRQSLGQGLEFLIYFQGNSAPDKSGLPSDRFSAERTGGSVSTLTIQRTQQEDSAVYLCASSYRSLGTGGNTIYFGEGSWLTVV.

This clone was seen more than once but under ten times. The chain carries TRBV2 and TRBJ2-3; the match to TRBD1 covers 9 bases. Germline V gene data show CDR1 as SNHLY and CDR2 as FYNNEI. V lost 1 base, J lost 1 base, and 6 bases stayed unmatched. The CDR3 sequence is 17 residues long. Here the CDR3 DNA reads TGTGCCAGCAGTGAAGTAAGGGGACAGGGCGGCACAGATACGCAGTATTTT. Translating it yields CASSEVRGQGGTDTQYF.

The gene calls are TRBV30 and TRBJ1-1; D gene uncertain. The V end was cut by 3 bases, the J end by 3 bases, with 11 bases between. Germline values: CDR1 GTSNPN, CDR2 SVGIG (reference sequence). The CDR3 extends over 13 amino acids. The CDR3 sequence: CAWRTGIYTEAFF. CDR3 bases: TGTGCCTGGAGGACTGGAATCTACACTGAAGCTTTCTTT. Based on the CDR3 plus reference TRBV30 and TRBJ1-1, the full variable domain is SQTIHQWPATLVQPVGSPLSLECTVEGTSNPNLYWYRQAAGRGLQLLFYSVGIGQISSEVPQNLSASRPQDRQFILSSKKLLLSDSGFYLCAWRTGIYTEAFFGQGTRLTVV.

CDR3 nucleotide sequence: TGCGCCAGCAGCAGGAGCAACCGAAAGACCTATGGCTACACCTTC. Its translation is CASSRSNRKTYGYTF. V is TRBV4-1 and J is TRBJ1-2; D is uncertain. This CDR3 comprises 15 residues. The ends were cut back, 5 bases at V and 4 bases at J, with 17 bases in the middle. The germline V gene has CDR1 MGHRA and CDR2 YSYEKL.

J is TRBJ2-1 and V is TRBV11-2; D is ambiguous. This CDR3 region has 17 residues. CDR1 and CDR2 from the germline V gene are SGHAT and FQNNGV. Trimming cost V 2 bases and J 5 bases, with 19 bases left between them. CDR3 protein: CASSLSSLRRRHNEQFF. The CDR3 DNA reads as TGTGCCAGCAGCTTAAGCTCCCTGAGAAGACGGCACAATGAGCAGTTCTTC.

This clone was counted between two and nine times. The chain employs TRBV5-4 and TRBJ1-1; the match to TRBD1 covers 8 bases. Losses at the gene ends were 0 bases for V and 0 bases for J; bases not matched to a gene: 1. Germline V gene lookup returns CDR1 SGHNT and CDR2 YYREEE (reference sequence). This CDR3 is 15 amino acids long. The CDR3 bases are TGTGCCAGCAGCTTGGACAGGGGGATGAACACTGAAGCTTTCTTT. It yields the protein CASSLDRGMNTEAFF.

This clone was detected a few times. The identical CDR3 is also encoded by other nucleotide sequences in the sample. The rearrangement joins TRBV4-1 to TRBJ1-5, with D maybe TRBD1 (5 bases). V lost 0 bases to trimming and J lost 4 bases, with 10 bases between them. This CDR3 contains 15 residues. Per the germline V gene, CDR1 is MGHRA and CDR2 is YSYEKL. CDR3 sequence reads: CASSQDGGGNQPQHF. The CDR3 nucleotides read TGCGCCAGCAGCCAAGATGGGGGGGGTAATCAGCCCCAGCATTTT.

J is TRBJ2-4 and V is TRBV7-2; the D is unclear. The CDR3 runs 12 residues. The V gene lost 4 bases and the J gene lost 12 bases, with 13 bases spanning the gap. Germline CDR1 reads SGHTA; CDR2 reads FQGNSA. Here the CDR3 DNA reads TGTGCCAGCAGCTCGGCACAGTCCCATCAGTACTTC. This encodes CASSSAQSHQYF. Looking up the rest from reference TRBV7-2 and TRBJ2-4 gives the full variable domain: GAGVSQSPSNKVTEKGKDVELRCDPISGHTALYWYRQSLGQGLEFLIYFQGNSAPDKSGLPSDRFSAERTGGSVSTLTIQRTQQEDSAVYLCASSSAQSHQYFGAGTRLSVL.

The chain couples TRBV28 to TRBJ1-2; tentative D call: TRBD1 (6 bases). Trimming cost V 8 bases and J 4 bases, with 14 bases left between them. The CDR3 consists of 13 residues. Germline assignment: CDR1 MDHEN and CDR2 SYDVKM. This CDR3 reads CASLTGWGYGYTF. CDR3 nucleotide sequence: TGTGCCAGCCTTACAGGGTGGGGCTATGGCTACACCTTC.

This chain joins TRBV2 and TRBJ1-2; the D gene is possibly TRBD1 (5 bases). The V gene's germline CDR1 is SNHLY and CDR2 FYNNEI. There are 13 residues in the CDR3. The ends were cut back, 5 bases at V and 4 bases at J, with 11 bases in the middle. CDR3 nucleotide sequence: TGTGCCAGCAGTACCCAAGGGGTCTATGGCTACACCTTC. Residues: CASSTQGVYGYTF. Filled out from reference TRBV2 and TRBJ1-2, the complete variable domain reads EPEVTQTPSHQVTQMGQEVILRCVPISNHLYFYWYRQILGQKVEFLVSFYNNEISEKSEIFDDQFSVERPDGSNFTLKIRSTKLEDSAMYFCASSTQGVYGYTFGSGTRLTVV.

This clone was counted only a few times. The genes are TRBV18 and TRBJ2-7, with D maybe TRBD1 (6 bases). V was shortened by 3 bases and J by 7 bases, with 13 bases between the two germline ends. CDR1 and CDR2 (germline): KGHSH, LQKENI. The CDR3 loop spans 13 amino acids. The CDR3 here is CASSPTRGGEQYF. In nucleotides, the CDR3 is TGTGCCAGCTCACCTACCAGGGGTGGAGAGCAGTACTTC.

This clone showed up just a few times. The rearrangement uses TRBV28 and TRBJ1-5; 10 positions match TRBD1. The germline CDR1 and CDR2 sequences are MDHEN and SYDVKM. CDR3 size: 14 residues. The V gene end was trimmed by 10 bases and the J gene end by 6 bases; junction bases not matched to a gene: 9. CDR3 coding DNA: TGTGCCACCACCCGGGACAGGGGTGTTCAGCCCCAGCATTTT. Amino acid sequence: CATTRDRGVQPQHF.

V usage is TRBV9 and J usage is TRBJ2-3, with 12 bases aligning to TRBD2. This CDR3 has 16 residues. Trimming cost V 0 bases and J 6 bases; bases outside gene matches: 5. The V gene's germline CDR1 is SGDLS and CDR2 YYNGEE. The CDR3 region has the DNA TGTGCCAGCAGCGTAGGGGCTAGCGGGGGGGCGGATACGCAGTATTTT. It translates to CASSVGASGGADTQYF.

This clone was counted only a few times. V is TRBV9 and J is TRBJ2-7; weak D call: TRBD1 (5 bases). V lost 0 bases to trimming and J lost 2 bases, with 9 bases between them. The length of the CDR3 is 14 residues. The V gene's germline CDR1 is SGDLS and CDR2 YYNGEE. The CDR3 DNA sequence: TGTGCCAGCAGCGTAGGAAGGGGTCCCTACGAGCAGTACTTC. Translating it yields CASSVGRGPYEQYF.

This clone was picked up a small number of times. CDR3 DNA: TGTGCCAGCAGCTTTCGACAGACCAACGAGCAGTACTTC. Protein: CASSFRQTNEQYF. This sequence joins TRBV11-1 and TRBJ2-7; D is possibly TRBD1 (5 bases). The V gene's germline CDR1 is SGHAT and CDR2 FQDESV (reference sequence). The CDR3 sequence is 13 residues long. The V gene lost 3 bases and the J gene lost 5 bases, with 11 bases spanning the gap.

This clone was counted only a few times. This sequence joins TRBV11-2 and TRBJ2-1; weak D call: TRBD2 (5 bases). The length of the CDR3 is 15 residues. Trimming shortened V by 5 bases and J by 4 bases, and 15 bases separated the two germline ends. Looked up from germline, CDR1 is SGHAT and CDR2 is FQNNGV. This chain's CDR3 is CASSPRREGYNEQFF. The DNA for the CDR3 is TGTGCCAGCAGCCCCCGACGGGAAGGGTACAATGAGCAGTTCTTC.

In its sample, this clone was seen a few times. The chain employs TRBV28 and TRBJ2-1; perhaps TRBD1 as D (5 bases). Germline V gene data show CDR1 as MDHEN and CDR2 as SYDVKM. The CDR3 extends over 15 amino acids. V lost 0 bases, J lost 8 bases, and 14 bases lay in between. DNA of the CDR3: TGTGCCAGCAGTTTATGGCGAGCAGGGTTGGATGAGCAGTTCTTC. Protein product: CASSLWRAGLDEQFF.

This clone was observed a few times. This sequence joins TRBV5-1 and TRBJ1-5; possible D gene TRBD1, 6 bases. V was cut by 2 bases and J by 6 bases, with 12 bases left in between. The germline gives CDR1 SGHRS, CDR2 YFSETQ. The CDR3 sequence is 14 residues long. The CDR3 DNA reads as TGCGCCAGCAGCTTTATAGGGGGGGCTCAGCCCCAGCATTTT. Translated: CASSFIGGAQPQHF.

This clone was seen only a few times. The chain carries TRBV6-5 and TRBJ2-7, with D perhaps given as TRBD1 or TRBD2 (7 bases each). This CDR3 spans 15 amino acids. Germline V gene sequence: CDR1 MNHEY, CDR2 SVGAGI. Trimming left V 2 bases short and J 4 bases short, with 15 bases between. CDR3 residues: CASSYAQGGSYEQYF. The CDR3 bases are TGTGCCAGCAGTTACGCCCAGGGGGGGTCTTACGAGCAGTACTTC.